The clone carrying this T cell receptor beta chain was counted once. The data are from a study of blood T cell repertoires in COVID-19. Study overall: Whether acute or convalescent, the COVID-19 samples came from the United States, Italy and Spain. PBMCs, B-cell-depleted T cells, or T cells provided the cDNA or gDNA that made up the material.

As processed by the authors: Reference gene primer amplification gave nucleated cell count estimates. The protocol was immunoSEQ multiplex PCR, while the TCRdb copy is restricted to in-frame clones and leaves out a portion. V, J and clone size derive from that table, while D and trimming were established from the DNA sequence. The sample has 110,000 or so clones; roughly 80% are singletons. The clonotype originates from a woman aged 80 or over with acute or convalescent COVID-19. The sequenced sample was peripheral blood.

As DNA, the CDR3 is TGTGCCAGCAGTTCAATAGTTCTTCGAAGCTATGGCTACACCTTC. Its protein is CASSSIVLRSYGYTF. The genes are TRBV6-2 or TRBV6-3 and TRBJ1-2; D gene ambiguous. This CDR3 comprises 15 residues. Germline V gives CDR1 MNHEY, CDR2 SVGEGT. The germline V and J ends were trimmed by 4 bases and 4 bases, with 16 bases remaining between them.